Each of the 17 T cell receptor beta chains below was sequenced from the same sample in a study of T cells in Graves' hyperthyroidism and ophthalmopathy. The investigators amplified TCR beta CDR3 regions from RNA transcripts. The TCR CDR3 was amplified in a first-round RT-PCR using the HTBI primer set. TCRdb ran MiXCR on the multiplex PCR reads and lists one entry per CDR3 protein. The sample records fewer than 900,000 distinct CDR3 sequences, about 15% being singletons. The sequenced material came from blood. Every receptor here comes from a man younger than 30 with Graves' hyperthyroidism.

This rearrangement joins TRBV20-1 to TRBJ2-7; 7 bases are shared with TRBD1. The CDR3 extends over 14 amino acids. Germline CDR1 reads DFQATT; CDR2 reads SNEGSKA (reference sequence). Trimming at V came to 6 bases and at J to 3 bases, leaving 11 bases not matched to a gene. CDR3 DNA sequence: TGCAGTGCCCTCGGGACAGATGGGATCTACGAGCAGTACTTC. It yields the protein CSALGTDGIYEQYF.

This chain connects TRBV5-6 to TRBJ1-2; the D gene is possibly TRBD1 (6 bases). Germline assignment: CDR1 SGHDT and CDR2 YYEEEE. V was trimmed by 2 bases and J by 2 bases, leaving 16 bases between them. The CDR3 extends over 16 amino acids. The CDR3 DNA follows: TGTGCCAGCAGCTTTTCCAGGGGAACCGGGAACTATGGCTACACCTTC. Translating it yields CASSFSRGTGNYGYTF.

This clonotype was counted many times. The genes are TRBV28 and TRBJ2-7; D might be TRBD2 (5 bases). This CDR3 is built from 13 residues. Germline V gives CDR1 MDHEN, CDR2 SYDVKM. Trimming cost V 7 bases and J 4 bases, with 14 bases left between them. The CDR3 here is CASTPGLRYEQYF. DNA of the CDR3: TGTGCCAGCACCCCGGGGTTGAGGTACGAGCAGTACTTC.

The rearrangement uses TRBV6-1 and TRBJ1-6; maybe TRBD1 (6 bases). CDR1 is MNHNS and CDR2 is SASEGT in the germline V gene. There are 16 residues in the CDR3. The V and J ends lost 0 bases and 3 bases respectively, with 9 bases between them. CDR3 in DNA: TGTGCCAGCAGTGAAGCGGGGGGGCTCTATAATTCACCCCTCCACTTT. As protein: CASSEAGGLYNSPLHF.

The J gene is TRBJ1-1, the V gene TRBV5-1; D is perhaps TRBD1 (6 bases). The CDR3 consists of 15 residues. Per the germline V gene, CDR1 is SGHRS and CDR2 is YFSETQ. The V end was cut by 0 bases, the J end by 5 bases, with 14 bases between. CDR3 coding DNA: TGCGCCAGCAGCTTGGTCAGGGGAGTCGGAACTGAAGCTTTCTTT. It is translated as CASSLVRGVGTEAFF.

This clonotype has a count of ten or more. The chain combines TRBV6-1 with TRBJ2-7; D is possibly TRBD1 (6 bases). Germline assignment: CDR1 MNHNS and CDR2 SASEGT. CDR3 length: 14 amino acids. V lost 6 bases and J 7 bases, leaving 19 bases between the germline ends. CDR3 protein: CASRPPNRAGEQYF. CDR3 bases: TGTGCCAGCAGGCCCCCCAACAGGGCCGGGGAGCAGTACTTC.

Ten or more counts support this clonotype. V is TRBV28 and J is TRBJ2-3, with D uncertain. Germline CDR1 and CDR2: MDHEN and SYDVKM. The germline V and J ends were trimmed by 1 base and 4 bases, with 9 bases remaining between them. The CDR3 runs to 14 residues. The CDR3 DNA reads TGTGCCAGCAGTTTATTTGAGGACGCAGATACGCAGTATTTT. Protein sequence: CASSLFEDADTQYF.

This clonotype showed up many times. The chain combines TRBV28 with TRBJ2-5, with D possibly being TRBD2 (6 bases). Germline CDR1 reads MDHEN; CDR2 reads SYDVKM. The CDR3 contains 11 residues. The V end was cut by 5 bases, the J end by 10 bases, with 11 bases between. CDR3: CASSADYRQYF. The CDR3 bases are TGTGCCAGCAGTGCGGACTACCGCCAGTACTTC.

The sample holds a few counts of this clonotype. V gene TRBV5-5 combines with J gene TRBJ1-2, with 10 bases lining up with TRBD1. The germline CDR1 and CDR2 sequences are SGHKS and YYEKEE (reference sequence). This CDR3 comprises 14 residues. Trimming at V came to 5 bases and at J to 6 bases, leaving 7 bases not matched to a gene. The CDR3 region has the DNA TGTGCCAGCAGTCGGGGACAGGGGACTGATGGCTACACCTTC. Translated: CASSRGQGTDGYTF.

This clonotype appeared many times. This sequence joins TRBV6-2 or TRBV6-3 and TRBJ1-1; no firm D call. The CDR3 runs 14 residues. In germline, CDR1 is MNHEY, CDR2 SVGEGT. Deletions cut 4 bases from V and 3 bases from J, with 12 bases between. The DNA for the CDR3 is TGTGCCAGCAGTTTGGGATTGTTAGACACTGAAGCTTTCTTT. Protein product: CASSLGLLDTEAFF.

This chain uses TRBV19 with TRBJ2-7; D remains ambiguous. The germline V gene encodes CDR1 LNHDA and CDR2 SQIVND (reference sequence). The CDR3 spans 13 residues. Trimming took off 5 bases at V and 3 bases at J, with 11 bases between the two ends. The CDR3 nucleotides read TGTGCCAGTAGTGGACCCGTCGACTACGAGCAGTACTTC. This translates into CASSGPVDYEQYF.

Regarding this clonotype: A much larger clone is a single base away; this may be a read error. The chain joins TRBV20-1 to TRBJ2-2; possible D gene TRBD2, 6 bases. In germline, CDR1 is DFQATT, CDR2 SNEGSKA (reference sequence). The CDR3 has 15 residues. In DNA form, the CDR3 reads TGCAGTGCTAGCCTTCCTAGCGTGTACACCGGGGGGCTGTTTTTT. This codes for CSASLPSVYTGGLFF.

This clonotype was recorded many times. The genes are TRBV20-1 and TRBJ2-7; possibly TRBD1 for D (5 bases). CDR1 is DFQATT, CDR2 SNEGSKA, per germline (reference sequence). Trimming stripped 6 bases from V and 5 bases from J, with 14 bases between. There are 12 residues in the CDR3. The CDR3 is CSATHRNDEQYF. The CDR3 nucleotides read TGCAGTGCGACCCACAGGAACGACGAGCAGTACTTC.

In this sample, this clonotype turned up many times. The gene calls are TRBV27 and TRBJ2-7; 9 nucleotides agree with TRBD2. V was clipped by 5 bases and J by 0 bases; unmatched bases: 11. Germline V gene data show CDR1 as MNHEY and CDR2 as SMNVEV (reference sequence). This CDR3 has 17 amino acids. CDR3 loop: CASSPARTSAFSYEQYF. The CDR3, as DNA: TGTGCCAGCAGTCCTGCCAGGACTAGCGCATTCTCCTACGAGCAGTACTTC.

This clonotype was picked up a small number of times. The chain uses TRBV18 and TRBJ2-2; a possible D gene is TRBD1 (6 bases). The germline V gene encodes CDR1 KGHSH and CDR2 LQKENI. Trimming removed 8 bases from V and 6 bases from J, with 10 bases in between. This CDR3 is 12 amino acids long. CDR3 residues: CASPRGAGELFF. CDR3 DNA: TGTGCCAGCCCCAGGGGCGCCGGGGAGCTGTTTTTT.

This clonotype has a handful of counts. The chain links TRBV3-1 to TRBJ1-5; no definite D call. This CDR3 is 12 amino acids long. Germline values: CDR1 LGHDT, CDR2 YNNKEL (reference sequence). V lost 5 bases and J 5 bases, leaving 7 bases between the germline ends. This CDR3 reads CASSFKDQPQHF. CDR3 nucleotide sequence: TGTGCCAGCAGCTTCAAAGATCAGCCCCAGCATTTT.

The V and J genes are TRBV14 and TRBJ1-3; D remains ambiguous. V was pared by 4 bases and J by 4 bases, with 8 bases between. The CDR3 has 13 amino acids. Germline V gene lookup returns CDR1 SGHDN and CDR2 FVKESK. The DNA of the CDR3 is TGTGCCAGCAGCCCCTTACACGGAAACACCATATATTTT. It specifies CASSPLHGNTIYF.